Reported below is one T cell receptor beta chain. Its antigen is still unknown. There are 14 residues in the CDR3. Germline V gene lookup returns CDR1 LGHNA and CDR2 YSLEER. The germline V and J ends were trimmed by 2 bases and 6 bases, with 11 bases remaining between them. General study points: The larger-cohort validation was restricted to a single TCR beta V-J rearrangement rather than whole repertoires.

Cells sorted as Tregs were CD4+, CD25+ and CD127-/low. After constant-region reverse-primer amplification, full-length variable regions underwent semi-nested PCR with Nested Universal Primer A. TCRdb passed the 5' RACE reads through MiXCR, listing each CDR3 protein once. This table holds around 50,000 distinct CDR3 sequences, about 28% found once. The TCR was taken from a female donor with breast cancer. The sequenced sample consisted of tumor-infiltrating Tregs sorted from the breast tumor. The chain employs TRBV4-3 and TRBJ2-1, with D possibly being TRBD1 or TRBD2 (5 bases each). DNA of the CDR3: TGCGCCAGCAGCCAATCGGGGCCCCTCAATGAGCAGTTCTTC. Amino acids: CASSQSGPLNEQFF.